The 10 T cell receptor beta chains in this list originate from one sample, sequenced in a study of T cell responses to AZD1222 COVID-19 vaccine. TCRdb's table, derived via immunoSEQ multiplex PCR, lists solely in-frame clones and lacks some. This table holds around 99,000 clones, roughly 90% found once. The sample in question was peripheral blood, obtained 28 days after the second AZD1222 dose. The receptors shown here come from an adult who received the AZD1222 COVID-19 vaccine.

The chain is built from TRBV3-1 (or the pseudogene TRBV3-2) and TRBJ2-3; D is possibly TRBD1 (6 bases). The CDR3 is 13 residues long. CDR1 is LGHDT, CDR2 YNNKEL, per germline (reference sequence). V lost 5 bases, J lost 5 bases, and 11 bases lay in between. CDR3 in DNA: TGTGCCAGCAGCGGCAGGGGTCTAGATACGCAGTATTTT. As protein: CASSGRGLDTQYF.

The CDR3 spells CASSLIGLAGETQYF. CDR3 bases: TGCGCCAGCAGCTTGATCGGACTAGCGGGAGAGACCCAGTACTTC. The chain carries TRBV5-1 and TRBJ2-5, with TRBD2 matching 11 bases. The CDR3 has 15 residues. Per the germline V gene, CDR1 is SGHRS and CDR2 is YFSETQ. V lost 1 base, J lost 4 bases, and 3 bases stayed unmatched. Full variable domain (outside the CDR3, taken from reference TRBV5-1 and TRBJ2-5): KAGVTQTPRYLIKTRGQQVTLSCSPISGHRSVSWYQQTPGQGLQFLFEYFSETQRNKGNFPGRFSGRQFSNSRSEMNVSTLELGDSALYLCASSLIGLAGETQYFGPGTRLLVL.

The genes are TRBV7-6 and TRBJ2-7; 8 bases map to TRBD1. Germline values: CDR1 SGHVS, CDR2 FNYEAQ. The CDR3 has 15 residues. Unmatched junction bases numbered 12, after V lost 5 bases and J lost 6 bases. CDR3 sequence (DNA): TGTGCCAGCAGCGACGGGACAGGCCTACGGGTCGAGCAGTACTTC. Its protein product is CASSDGTGLRVEQYF.

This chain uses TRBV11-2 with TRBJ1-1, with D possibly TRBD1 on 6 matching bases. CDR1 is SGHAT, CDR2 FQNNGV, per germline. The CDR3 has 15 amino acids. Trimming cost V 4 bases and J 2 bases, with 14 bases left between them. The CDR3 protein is CASSWDGGSNTEAFF. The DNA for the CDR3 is TGTGCCAGCAGCTGGGACGGGGGCTCCAACACTGAAGCTTTCTTT. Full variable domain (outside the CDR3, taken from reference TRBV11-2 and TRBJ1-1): EAGVAQSPRYKIIEKRQSVAFWCNPISGHATLYWYQQILGQGPKLLIQFQNNGVVDDSQLPKDRFSAERLKGVDSTLKIQPAKLEDSAVYLCASSWDGGSNTEAFFGQGTRLTVV.

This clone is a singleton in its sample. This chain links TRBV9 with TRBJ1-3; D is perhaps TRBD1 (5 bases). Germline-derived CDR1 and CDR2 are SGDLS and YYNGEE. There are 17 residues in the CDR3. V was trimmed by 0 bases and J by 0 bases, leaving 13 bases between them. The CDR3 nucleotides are TGTGCCAGCAGCGTAGATTTGGGGGGTTTCTCTGGAAACACCATATATTTT. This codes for CASSVDLGGFSGNTIYF.

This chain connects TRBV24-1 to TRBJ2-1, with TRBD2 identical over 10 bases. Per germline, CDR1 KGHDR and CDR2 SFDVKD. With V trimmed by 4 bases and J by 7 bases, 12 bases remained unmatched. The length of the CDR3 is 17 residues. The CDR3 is CATSDPGVAGGLNEQFF. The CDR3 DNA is TGTGCCACCAGTGACCCCGGGGTAGCGGGAGGATTGAATGAGCAGTTCTTC.

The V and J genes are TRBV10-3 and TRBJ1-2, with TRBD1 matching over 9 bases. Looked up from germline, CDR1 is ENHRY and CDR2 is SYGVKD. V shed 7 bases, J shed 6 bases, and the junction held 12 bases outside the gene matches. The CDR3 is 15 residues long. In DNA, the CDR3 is TGTGCCATCAACACAGGGGGCAGGGCGAAAGATGGCTACACCTTC. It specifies CAINTGGRAKDGYTF.

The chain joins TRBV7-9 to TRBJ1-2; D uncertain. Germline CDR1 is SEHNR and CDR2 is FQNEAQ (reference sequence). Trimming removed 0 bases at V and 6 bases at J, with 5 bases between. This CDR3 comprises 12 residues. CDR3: CASSLAWDGYTF. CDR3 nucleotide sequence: TGTGCCAGCAGCTTAGCTTGGGATGGCTACACCTTC. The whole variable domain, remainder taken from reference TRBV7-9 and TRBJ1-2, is DTGVSQNPRHKITKRGQNVTFRCDPISEHNRLYWYRQTLGQGPEFLTYFQNEAQLEKSRLLSDRFSAERPKGSFSTLEIQRTEQGDSAMYLCASSLAWDGYTFGSGTRLTVV.

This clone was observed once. CDR3 sequence reads: CASSSDGGIYGYTF. The CDR3 DNA reads TGCGCCAGCAGCTCTGATGGGGGAATCTATGGCTACACCTTC. This sequence joins TRBV5-1 and TRBJ1-2; D possibly corresponds to TRBD1 (5 bases). V lost 3 bases to trimming and J lost 4 bases, with 13 bases between them. The CDR3 is 14 residues long. Germline V CDR1 and CDR2: SGHRS, YFSETQ. The entire variable domain, with the rest obtained from reference TRBV5-1 and TRBJ1-2, is as follows: KAGVTQTPRYLIKTRGQQVTLSCSPISGHRSVSWYQQTPGQGLQFLFEYFSETQRNKGNFPGRFSGRQFSNSRSEMNVSTLELGDSALYLCASSSDGGIYGYTFGSGTRLTVV.

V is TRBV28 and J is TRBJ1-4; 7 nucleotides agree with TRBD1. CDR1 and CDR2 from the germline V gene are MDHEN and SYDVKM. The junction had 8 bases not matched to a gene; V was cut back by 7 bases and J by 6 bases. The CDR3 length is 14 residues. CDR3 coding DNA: TGTGCCAGCAAAGCAGGGGGTATTTATGAAAAACTGTTTTTT. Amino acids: CASKAGGIYEKLFF.